Listed here are 2 T cell receptor beta chains from one sample, sequenced in a study of shared clonotypes between healthy human individuals. Clones were sequenced by immunoSEQ multiplex PCR, and TCRdb holds only the in-frame ones, with some missing. The sample has 2 million to 2.5 million clones; nearly 97% are singletons. The sequenced sample consisted of naive CD4+ T cells sorted from blood. Stated subset: CD45RA+ positively selected. Source of these receptors: a young man in good health.

V and J are TRBV13 and TRBJ1-6; the D gene is possibly TRBD1 (6 bases). This CDR3 region has 17 residues. Trimming left V 5 bases short and J 9 bases short, with 23 bases between. CDR1 is PRHDT, CDR2 FYEKMQ, per germline (reference sequence). DNA of the CDR3: TGTGCCAGCAGCCAGAATAAGGCGCAGGGGAGCTCTTCACCCCTCCACTTT. Its translation is CASSQNKAQGSSSPLHF.

This clone was counted a single time. The sample has other DNA sequences that encode this CDR3 too. The chain combines TRBV6-5 with TRBJ2-6; D call uncertain. The CDR3 totals 15 residues. V was cut by 0 bases and J by 2 bases, with 5 bases left in between. In germline, CDR1 is MNHEY, CDR2 SVGAGI. CDR3 sequence (DNA): TGTGCCAGCAGTTACTCAGGGCCTGGGGCCAACGTCCTGACTTTC. Translated: CASSYSGPGANVLTF.